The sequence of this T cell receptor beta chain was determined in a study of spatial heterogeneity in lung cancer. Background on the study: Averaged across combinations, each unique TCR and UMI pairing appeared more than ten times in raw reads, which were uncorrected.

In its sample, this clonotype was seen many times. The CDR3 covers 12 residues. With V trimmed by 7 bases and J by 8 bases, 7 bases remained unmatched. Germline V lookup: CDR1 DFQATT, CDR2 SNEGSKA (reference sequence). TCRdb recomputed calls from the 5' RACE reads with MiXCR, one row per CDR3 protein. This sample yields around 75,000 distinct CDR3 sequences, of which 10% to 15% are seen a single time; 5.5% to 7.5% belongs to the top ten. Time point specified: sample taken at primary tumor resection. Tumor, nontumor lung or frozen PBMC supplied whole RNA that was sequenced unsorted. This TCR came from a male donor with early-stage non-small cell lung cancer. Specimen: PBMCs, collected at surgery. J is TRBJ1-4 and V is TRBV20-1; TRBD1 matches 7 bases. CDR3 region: CSGGTGEEKLFF. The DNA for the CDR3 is TGCAGTGGCGGTACAGGGGAGGAAAAACTGTTTTTT.